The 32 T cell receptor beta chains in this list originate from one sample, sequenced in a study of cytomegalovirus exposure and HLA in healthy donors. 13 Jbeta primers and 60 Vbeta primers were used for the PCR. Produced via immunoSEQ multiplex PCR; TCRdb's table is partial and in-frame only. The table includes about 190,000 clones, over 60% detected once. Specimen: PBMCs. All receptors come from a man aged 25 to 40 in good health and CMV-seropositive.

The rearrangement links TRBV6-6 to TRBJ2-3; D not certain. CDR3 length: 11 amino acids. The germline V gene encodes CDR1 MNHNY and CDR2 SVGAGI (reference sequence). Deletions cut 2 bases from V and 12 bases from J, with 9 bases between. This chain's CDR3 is CASSYTMYQYF. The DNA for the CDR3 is TGTGCCAGCAGTTACACAATGTACCAGTATTTT.

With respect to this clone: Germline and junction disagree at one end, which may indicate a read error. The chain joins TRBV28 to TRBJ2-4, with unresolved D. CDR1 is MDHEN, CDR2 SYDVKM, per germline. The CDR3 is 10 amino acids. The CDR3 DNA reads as TGTGCCAGCAGTTCCGGCAGGTGGGACTTC. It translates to CASSSGRWDF.

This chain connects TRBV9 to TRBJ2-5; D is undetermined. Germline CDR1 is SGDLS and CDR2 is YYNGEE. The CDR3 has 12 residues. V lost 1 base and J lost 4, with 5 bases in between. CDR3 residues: CASSVSGETQYF. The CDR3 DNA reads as TGTGCCAGCAGCGTATCCGGAGAGACCCAGTACTTC.

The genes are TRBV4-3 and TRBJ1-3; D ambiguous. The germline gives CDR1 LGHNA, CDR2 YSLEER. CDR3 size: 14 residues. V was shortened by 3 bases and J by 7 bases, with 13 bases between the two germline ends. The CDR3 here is CASSQAHLENTIYF. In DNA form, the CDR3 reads TGCGCCAGCAGCCAGGCCCACCTAGAGAACACCATATATTTT.

The CDR3 DNA reads as TGTGCCAGCAGTCGTGGACTTTCCTACGAGCAGTACTTC. Its translation is CASSRGLSYEQYF. The chain couples TRBV6-5 to TRBJ2-7, with D maybe TRBD2 (5 bases). V lost 5 bases to trimming and J lost 1 base, with 9 bases between them. The germline gives CDR1 MNHEY, CDR2 SVGAGI. The CDR3 length is 13 residues.

The CDR3 region is CASSQGRQGLNTEAFF. The CDR3 DNA sequence: TGCGCCAGCAGCCAAGGGAGACAGGGATTGAACACTGAAGCTTTCTTT. The chain combines TRBV4-3 with TRBJ1-1, with TRBD1 identical over 7 bases. Germline-derived CDR1 and CDR2 are LGHNA and YSLEER. The CDR3 extends over 16 amino acids. With V trimmed by 1 base and J by 0 bases, 5 bases remained unmatched.

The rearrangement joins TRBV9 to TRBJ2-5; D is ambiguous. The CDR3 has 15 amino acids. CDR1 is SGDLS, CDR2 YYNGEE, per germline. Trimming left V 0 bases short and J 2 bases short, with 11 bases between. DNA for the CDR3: TGTGCCAGCAGCGTAGACTGGAGCAGACAAGAGACCCAGTACTTC. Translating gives CASSVDWSRQETQYF.

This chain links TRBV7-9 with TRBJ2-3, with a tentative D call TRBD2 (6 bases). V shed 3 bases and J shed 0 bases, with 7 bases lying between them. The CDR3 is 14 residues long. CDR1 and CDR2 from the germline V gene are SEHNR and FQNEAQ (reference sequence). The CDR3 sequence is CASSFGTSTDTQYF. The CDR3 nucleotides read TGTGCCAGCAGCTTCGGGACTAGCACAGATACGCAGTATTTT.

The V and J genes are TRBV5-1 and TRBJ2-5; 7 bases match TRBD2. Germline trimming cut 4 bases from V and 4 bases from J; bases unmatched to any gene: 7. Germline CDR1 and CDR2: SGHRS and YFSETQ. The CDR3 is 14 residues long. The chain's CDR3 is CASSGGPGGETQYF. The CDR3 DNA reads TGCGCCAGCAGCGGCGGGCCGGGGGGAGAGACCCAGTACTTC. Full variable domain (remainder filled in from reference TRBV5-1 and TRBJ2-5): KAGVTQTPRYLIKTRGQQVTLSCSPISGHRSVSWYQQTPGQGLQFLFEYFSETQRNKGNFPGRFSGRQFSNSRSEMNVSTLELGDSALYLCASSGGPGGETQYFGPGTRLLVL.

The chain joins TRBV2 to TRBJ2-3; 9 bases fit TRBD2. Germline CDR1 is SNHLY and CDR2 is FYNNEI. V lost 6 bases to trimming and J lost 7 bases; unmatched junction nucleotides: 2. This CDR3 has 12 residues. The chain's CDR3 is CASRAGGYTQYF. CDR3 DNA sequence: TGTGCCAGCAGGGCGGGAGGGTATACGCAGTATTTT.

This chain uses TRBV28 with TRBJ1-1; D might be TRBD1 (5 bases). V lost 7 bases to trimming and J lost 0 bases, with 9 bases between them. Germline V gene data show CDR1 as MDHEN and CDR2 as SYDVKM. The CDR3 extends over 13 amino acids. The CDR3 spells CASKSTVNTEAFF. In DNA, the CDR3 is TGTGCCAGCAAGTCGACAGTGAACACTGAAGCTTTCTTT. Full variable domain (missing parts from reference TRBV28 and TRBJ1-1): DVKVTQSSRYLVKRTGEKVFLECVQDMDHENMFWYRQDPGLGLRLIYFSYDVKMKEKGDIPEGYSVSREKKERFSLILESASTNQTSMYLCASKSTVNTEAFFGQGTRLTVV.

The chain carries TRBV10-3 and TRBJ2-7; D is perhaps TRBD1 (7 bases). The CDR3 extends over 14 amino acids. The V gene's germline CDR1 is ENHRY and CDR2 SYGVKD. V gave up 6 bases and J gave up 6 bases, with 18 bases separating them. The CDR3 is CAIRDGTAGGEQYF. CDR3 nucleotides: TGTGCCATCAGAGACGGGACAGCCGGGGGCGAGCAGTACTTC.

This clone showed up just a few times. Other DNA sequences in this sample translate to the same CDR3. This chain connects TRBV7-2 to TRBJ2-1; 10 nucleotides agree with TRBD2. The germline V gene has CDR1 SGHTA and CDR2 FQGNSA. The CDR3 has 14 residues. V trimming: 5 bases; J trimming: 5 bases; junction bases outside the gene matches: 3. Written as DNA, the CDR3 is TGTGCCAGCAGCCAGCGGGGGGGAGACAATGAGCAGTTCTTC. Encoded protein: CASSQRGGDNEQFF.

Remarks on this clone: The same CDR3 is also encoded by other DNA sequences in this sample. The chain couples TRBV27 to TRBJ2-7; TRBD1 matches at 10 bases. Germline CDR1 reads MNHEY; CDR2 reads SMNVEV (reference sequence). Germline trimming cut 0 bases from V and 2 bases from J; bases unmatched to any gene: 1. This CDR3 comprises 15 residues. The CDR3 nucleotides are TGTGCCAGCAGTTTATCGGGACAGGGGACCTACGAGCAGTACTTC. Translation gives CASSLSGQGTYEQYF.

The CDR3 nucleotides are TGTGCCAGCAGTTTGGACACAGGGACCAACGTCCTGACTTTC. It translates to CASSLDTGTNVLTF. The chain combines TRBV28 with TRBJ2-6; D may be TRBD1 (6 bases). The CDR3 is 14 amino acids. Looked up from germline, CDR1 is MDHEN and CDR2 is SYDVKM. Trimming removed 3 bases from V and 8 bases from J, with 11 bases in between.

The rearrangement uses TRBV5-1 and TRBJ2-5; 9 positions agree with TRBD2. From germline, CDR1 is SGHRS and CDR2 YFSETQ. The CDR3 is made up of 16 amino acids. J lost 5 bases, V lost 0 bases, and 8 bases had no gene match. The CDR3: CASSLAVSGGTETQYF. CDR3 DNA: TGCGCCAGCAGCTTGGCCGTGAGCGGGGGGACTGAGACCCAGTACTTC.

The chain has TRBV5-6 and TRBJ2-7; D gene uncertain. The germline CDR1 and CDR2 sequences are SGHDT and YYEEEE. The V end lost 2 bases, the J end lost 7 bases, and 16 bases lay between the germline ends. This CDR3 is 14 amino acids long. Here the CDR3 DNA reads TGTGCCAGCAGCTTCTCCGGTAGCCTAAGGGAGCAGTACTTC. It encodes CASSFSGSLREQYF.

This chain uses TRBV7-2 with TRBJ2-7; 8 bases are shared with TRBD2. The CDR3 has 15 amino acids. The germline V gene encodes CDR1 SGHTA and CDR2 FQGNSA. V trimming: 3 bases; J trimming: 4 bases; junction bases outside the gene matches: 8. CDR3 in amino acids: CASSFNGGEGYEQYF. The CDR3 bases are TGTGCCAGCAGCTTTAACGGGGGGGAGGGTTACGAGCAGTACTTC.

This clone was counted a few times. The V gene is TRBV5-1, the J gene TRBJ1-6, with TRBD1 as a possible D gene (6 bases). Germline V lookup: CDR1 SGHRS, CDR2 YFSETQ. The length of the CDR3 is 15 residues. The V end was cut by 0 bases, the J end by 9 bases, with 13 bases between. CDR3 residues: CASSLEGTLSSPLHF. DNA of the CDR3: TGCGCCAGCAGCTTGGAAGGGACACTTTCTTCACCCCTCCACTTT.

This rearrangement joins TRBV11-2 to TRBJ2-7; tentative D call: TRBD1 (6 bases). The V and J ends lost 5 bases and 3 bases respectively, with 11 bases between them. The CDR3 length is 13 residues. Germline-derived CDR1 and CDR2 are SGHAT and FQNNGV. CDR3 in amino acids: CASSPGVGYEQYF. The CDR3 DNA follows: TGTGCCAGCAGCCCAGGGGTCGGCTACGAGCAGTACTTC.

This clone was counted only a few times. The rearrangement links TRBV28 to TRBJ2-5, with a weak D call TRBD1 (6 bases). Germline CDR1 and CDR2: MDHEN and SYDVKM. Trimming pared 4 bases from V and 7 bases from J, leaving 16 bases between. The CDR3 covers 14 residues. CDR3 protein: CASSSGPRGGTQYF. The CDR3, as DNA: TGTGCCAGCAGTTCCGGACCGCGAGGGGGGACCCAGTACTTC.

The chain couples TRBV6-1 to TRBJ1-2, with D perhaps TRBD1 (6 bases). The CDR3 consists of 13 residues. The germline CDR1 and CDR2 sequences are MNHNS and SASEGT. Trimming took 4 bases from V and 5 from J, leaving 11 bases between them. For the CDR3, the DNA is TGTGCCAGCAGTGGCGACAGGTTATATGGCTACACCTTC. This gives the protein CASSGDRLYGYTF.

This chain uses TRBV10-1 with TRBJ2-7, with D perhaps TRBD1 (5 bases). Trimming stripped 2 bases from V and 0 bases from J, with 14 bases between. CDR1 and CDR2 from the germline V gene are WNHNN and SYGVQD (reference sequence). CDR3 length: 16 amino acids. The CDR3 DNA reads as TGCGCCAGCAGTGAGGAAGCAGGGAACCGCTCCTACGAGCAGTACTTC. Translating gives CASSEEAGNRSYEQYF.

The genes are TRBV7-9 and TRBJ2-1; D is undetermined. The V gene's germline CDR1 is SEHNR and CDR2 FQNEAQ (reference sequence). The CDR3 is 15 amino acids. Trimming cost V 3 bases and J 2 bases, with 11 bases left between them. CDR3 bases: TGTGCCAGCAGCTTTCGTAGCCCCCCCTACAATGAGCAGTTCTTC. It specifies CASSFRSPPYNEQFF.

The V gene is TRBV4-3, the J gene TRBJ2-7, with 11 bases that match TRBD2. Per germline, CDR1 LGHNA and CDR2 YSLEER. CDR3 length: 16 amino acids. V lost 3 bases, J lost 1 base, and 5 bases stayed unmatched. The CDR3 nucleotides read TGCGCCAGCAGCCAGTCCGGGACTAGCGGATCCTACGAGCAGTACTTC. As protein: CASSQSGTSGSYEQYF.

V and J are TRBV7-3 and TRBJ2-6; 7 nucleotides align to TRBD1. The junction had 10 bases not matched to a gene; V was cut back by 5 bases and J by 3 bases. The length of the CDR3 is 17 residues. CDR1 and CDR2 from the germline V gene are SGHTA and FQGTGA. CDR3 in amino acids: CASSPLTAGGGANVLTF. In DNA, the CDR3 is TGTGCCAGCAGCCCCCTCACCGCAGGGGGTGGGGCCAACGTCCTGACTTTC.

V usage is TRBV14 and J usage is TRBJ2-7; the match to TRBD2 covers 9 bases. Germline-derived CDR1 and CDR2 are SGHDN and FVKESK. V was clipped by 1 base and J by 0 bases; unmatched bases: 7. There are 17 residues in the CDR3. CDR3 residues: CASSQAISGSLSYEQYF. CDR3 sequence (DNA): TGTGCCAGCAGCCAAGCAATTAGCGGGAGCCTCTCCTACGAGCAGTACTTC.

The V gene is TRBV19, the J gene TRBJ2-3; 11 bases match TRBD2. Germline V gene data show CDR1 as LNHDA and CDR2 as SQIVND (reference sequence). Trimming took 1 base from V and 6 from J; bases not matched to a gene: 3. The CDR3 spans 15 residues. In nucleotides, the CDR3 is TGTGCCAGTAGTATAGCGGCTAGCGGGAGGGATACGCAGTATTTT. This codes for CASSIAASGRDTQYF.

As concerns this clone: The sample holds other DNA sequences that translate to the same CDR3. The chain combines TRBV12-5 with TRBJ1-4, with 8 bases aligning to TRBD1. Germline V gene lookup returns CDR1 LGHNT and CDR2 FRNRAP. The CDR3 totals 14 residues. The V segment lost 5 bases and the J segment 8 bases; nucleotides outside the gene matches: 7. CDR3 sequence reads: CASGLGQGREKLFF. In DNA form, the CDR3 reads TGTGCTAGTGGTCTAGGACAGGGTAGGGAAAAACTGTTTTTT. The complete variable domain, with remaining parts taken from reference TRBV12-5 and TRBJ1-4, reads DARVTQTPRHKVTEMGQEVTMRCQPILGHNTVFWYRQTMMQGLELLAYFRNRAPLDDSGMPKDRFSAEMPDATLATLKIQPSEPRDSAVYFCASGLGQGREKLFFGSGTQLSVL.

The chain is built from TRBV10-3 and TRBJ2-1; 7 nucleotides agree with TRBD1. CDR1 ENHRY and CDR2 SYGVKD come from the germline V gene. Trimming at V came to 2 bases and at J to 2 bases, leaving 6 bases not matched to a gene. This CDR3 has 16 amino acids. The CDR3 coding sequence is TGTGCCATCAGTGAGAGGGAACAGGGGCCCTACAATGAGCAGTTCTTC. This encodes CAISEREQGPYNEQFF.

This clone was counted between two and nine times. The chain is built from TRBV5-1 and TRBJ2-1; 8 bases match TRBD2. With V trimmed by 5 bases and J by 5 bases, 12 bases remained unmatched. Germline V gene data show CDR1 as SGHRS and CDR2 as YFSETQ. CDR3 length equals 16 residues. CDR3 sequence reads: CASRSWGGRLNNEQFF. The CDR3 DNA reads TGCGCCAGCAGGTCCTGGGGCGGGAGGCTCAACAATGAGCAGTTCTTC.

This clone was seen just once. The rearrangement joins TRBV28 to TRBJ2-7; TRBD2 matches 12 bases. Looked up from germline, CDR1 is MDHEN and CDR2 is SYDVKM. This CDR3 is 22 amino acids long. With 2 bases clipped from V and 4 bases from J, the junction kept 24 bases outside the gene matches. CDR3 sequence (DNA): TGTGCCAGCAGTTTAATGTCAGAAAATAGGATCCCTAGCGGGAGGGCCAAGTACGAGCAGTACTTC. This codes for CASSLMSENRIPSGRAKYEQYF.